A single sample gave rise to the 15 T cell receptor beta chains below, sequenced in a study of blood T cell repertoires in COVID-19. TCRdb's table, derived via immunoSEQ multiplex PCR, lists solely in-frame clones and lacks some. The sample yields some 300,000 clones, about 91% seen once. Material: PBMCs or T cells enriched from blood (not recorded which). These receptors came from a woman in her 40s who had recovered from COVID-19.

V is TRBV7-3 and J is TRBJ1-1, with D perhaps matching TRBD1 (5 bases). Germline CDR1 SGHTA, CDR2 FQGTGA. This CDR3 spans 14 amino acids. V was shortened by 6 bases and J by 1 base, with 12 bases between the two germline ends. The CDR3 DNA reads as TGTGCCAGCAGTTTAGGGGCGGAGAACACTGAAGCTTTCTTT. Protein product: CASSLGAENTEAFF.

The chain couples TRBV10-3 to TRBJ2-1; no firm D call. Germline values: CDR1 ENHRY, CDR2 SYGVKD. Trimming removed 4 bases from V and 3 bases from J, with 13 bases in between. The CDR3 runs to 15 residues. CDR3 sequence: CAISVEVSLYNEQFF. CDR3 nucleotide sequence: TGTGCCATCAGTGTCGAGGTGTCCCTCTACAATGAGCAGTTCTTC.

The CDR3 loop is CASSLGTGGGLEQYF. Written as DNA, the CDR3 is TGTGCCAGCAGCTTAGGGACAGGGGGCGGTTTGGAGCAGTACTTC. The rearrangement uses TRBV7-8 and TRBJ2-7; the match to TRBD1 covers 11 bases. Per the germline V gene, CDR1 is SGHVS and CDR2 is FQNEAQ. Unmatched junction bases numbered 6, after V lost 1 base and J lost 7 bases. The CDR3 spans 15 residues. The full variable domain, rest sourced from reference TRBV7-8 and TRBJ2-7, is GAGVSQSPRYKVAKRGQDVALRCDPISGHVSLFWYQQALGQGPEFLTYFQNEAQLDKSGLPSDRFFAERPEGSVSTLKIQRTQQEDSAVYLCASSLGTGGGLEQYFGPGTRLTVT.

The chain recombines TRBV2 with TRBJ2-2; D gene uncertain. The CDR3 has 12 residues. V lost 5 bases to trimming and J lost 3 bases, with 4 bases between them. In germline, CDR1 is SNHLY, CDR2 FYNNEI. The CDR3 coding sequence is TGTGCCAGCAGTCGAGACACCGGGGAGCTGTTTTTT. Translated, it gives CASSRDTGELFF.

The rearrangement joins TRBV11-3 to TRBJ2-7; TRBD2 agrees at 13 bases. Germline assignment: CDR1 SGHNT and CDR2 YENEEA. The CDR3 has 16 residues. J was trimmed by 4 bases and V by 5 bases; bases with no gene match: 8. CDR3 sequence (DNA): TGTGCCAGCAGCACATCACCGGGACTAGCGGGATACGAGCAGTACTTC. Translating gives CASSTSPGLAGYEQYF.

Turning to this clone: The sample holds other DNA sequences that translate to the same CDR3. V and J are TRBV11-2 and TRBJ2-1; tentatively, D is TRBD2 (6 bases). The CDR3 has 14 amino acids. V was trimmed by 1 base and J by 6 bases, leaving 10 bases between them. The germline V gene encodes CDR1 SGHAT and CDR2 FQNNGV. CDR3 region: CASSLAGVSNEQFF. CDR3 DNA: TGTGCCAGCAGCTTAGCGGGAGTATCCAATGAGCAGTTCTTC.

Turning to this clone: One end of the junction fails to match germline, which may point to a read error. The chain uses TRBV29-1 and TRBJ1-1; D is undetermined. Germline V gene data show CDR1 as SQVTM and CDR2 as ANQGSEA. The length of the CDR3 is 13 residues. CDR3 amino acids: CSVEEVPASEAFF. The CDR3 nucleotides read TGCAGCGTCGAAGAGGTGCCGGCTAGTGAAGCTTTCTTT.

The chain recombines TRBV9 with TRBJ1-5; D is uncertain. V was pared by 0 bases and J by 7 bases, with 8 bases between. Germline-derived CDR1 and CDR2 are SGDLS and YYNGEE. The length of the CDR3 is 13 residues. CDR3 coding DNA: TGTGCCAGCAGCGTAGCTGTGGAGCAGCCCCAGCATTTT. It translates to CASSVAVEQPQHF.

The CDR3, as DNA: TGTGCCAGCTCACCAGGACGGTCGGGGGGCCCGGGAGCGACAGATACGCAGTATTTT. Its protein is CASSPGRSGGPGATDTQYF. The chain links TRBV18 to TRBJ2-3; tentatively, D is TRBD2 (7 bases). CDR3 length: 19 amino acids. V lost 2 bases and J 3 bases, leaving 24 bases between the germline ends. From germline, CDR1 is KGHSH and CDR2 LQKENI.

The CDR3 reads CASSPQGAPGNTIYF. The CDR3 coding sequence is TGTGCCAGCAGCCCACAGGGCGCGCCTGGAAACACCATATATTTT. The rearrangement uses TRBV6-2 or TRBV6-3 and TRBJ1-3; D possibly corresponds to TRBD1 (6 bases). The CDR3 runs to 15 residues. V was cut by 6 bases and J by 2 bases, with 14 bases left in between. Germline V gene sequence: CDR1 MNHEY, CDR2 SVGEGT.

This rearrangement joins TRBV3-1 (or the pseudogene TRBV3-2) to TRBJ2-5; weak D call: TRBD2 (5 bases). This CDR3 is 14 amino acids long. CDR1 and CDR2 (germline): LGHDT, YNNKEL (reference sequence). Trimming left V 6 bases short and J 0 bases short, with 11 bases between. This CDR3 is CASRVERNQETQYF. CDR3 nucleotide sequence: TGTGCCAGCAGGGTGGAGCGGAACCAAGAGACCCAGTACTTC.

This rearrangement joins TRBV29-1 to TRBJ1-1, with 7 bases lining up with TRBD1. This CDR3 spans 14 amino acids. Germline V CDR1 and CDR2: SQVTM, ANQGSEA. J lost 3 bases, V lost 7 bases, and 11 bases had no gene match. The CDR3 sequence is CSAVVGQVDTEAFF. The CDR3 nucleotides read TGCAGCGCTGTAGTTGGACAGGTAGACACTGAAGCTTTCTTT.

This chain links TRBV5-1 with TRBJ2-5, with a weak D call TRBD1 (5 bases). The CDR3 totals 15 residues. Germline V gene lookup returns CDR1 SGHRS and CDR2 YFSETQ. The V end was cut by 4 bases, the J end by 1 base, with 14 bases between. CDR3 sequence reads: CASSPFTGLQETQYF. The CDR3 coding sequence is TGCGCCAGCAGCCCCTTTACAGGCCTCCAAGAGACCCAGTACTTC.

The rearrangement joins TRBV2 to TRBJ2-3, with TRBD2 identical over 15 bases. Trimming cost V 6 bases and J 1 base; bases outside gene matches: 8. CDR3 length: 18 amino acids. In germline, CDR1 is SNHLY, CDR2 FYNNEI. The CDR3, as DNA: TGTGCCAGCAGGGGGGGACTAGCGGGAGGTTCGGGCACAGATACGCAGTATTTT. This encodes CASRGGLAGGSGTDTQYF.

The V and J genes are TRBV9 and TRBJ2-1, with unresolved D. The germline CDR1 and CDR2 sequences are SGDLS and YYNGEE. CDR3 length: 14 amino acids. Deletions cut 4 bases from V and 4 bases from J, with 12 bases between. This CDR3 reads CASSRIGDYNEQFF. In DNA, the CDR3 is TGTGCCAGCAGCCGTATCGGAGATTACAATGAGCAGTTCTTC. The whole variable domain, remainder taken from reference TRBV9 and TRBJ2-1, is DSGVTQTPKHLITATGQRVTLRCSPRSGDLSVYWYQQSLDQGLQFLIQYYNGEERAKGNILERFSAQQFPDLHSELNLSSLELGDSALYFCASSRIGDYNEQFFGPGTRLTVL.